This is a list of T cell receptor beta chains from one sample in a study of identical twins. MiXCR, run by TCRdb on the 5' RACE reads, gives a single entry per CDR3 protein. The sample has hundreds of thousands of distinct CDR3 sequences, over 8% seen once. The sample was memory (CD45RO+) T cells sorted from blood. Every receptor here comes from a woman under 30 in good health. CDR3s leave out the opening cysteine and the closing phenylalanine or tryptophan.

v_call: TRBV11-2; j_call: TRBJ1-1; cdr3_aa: ASSFSSTEAF
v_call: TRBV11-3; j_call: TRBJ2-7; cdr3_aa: ASSLREGDYEQY
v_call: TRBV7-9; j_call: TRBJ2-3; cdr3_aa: ASSLAQDADTQY
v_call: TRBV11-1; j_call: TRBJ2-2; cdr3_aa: ASSLSRTSGIPPWTGELF
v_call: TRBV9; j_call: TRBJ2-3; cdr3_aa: ASSGESGGYTDTQY
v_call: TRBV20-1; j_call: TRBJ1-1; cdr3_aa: SAAPGHLEAF
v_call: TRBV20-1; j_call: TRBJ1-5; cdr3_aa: SAASRNYNQPQH
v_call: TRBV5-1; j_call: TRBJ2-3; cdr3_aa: ASSSVTEDTQY
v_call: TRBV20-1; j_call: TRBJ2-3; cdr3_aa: SAHPRDGTDTQY
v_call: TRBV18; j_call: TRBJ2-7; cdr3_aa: ASSPRRDGGNEQY
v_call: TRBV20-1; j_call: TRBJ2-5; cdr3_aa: SARVTPGQQETQY
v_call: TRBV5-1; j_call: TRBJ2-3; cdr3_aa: ASSSGDVDTQY
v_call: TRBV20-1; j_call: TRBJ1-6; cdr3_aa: SAPKQGEGTPLH
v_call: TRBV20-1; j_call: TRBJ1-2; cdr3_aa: SARDYGYT
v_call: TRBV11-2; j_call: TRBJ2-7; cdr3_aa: ASSLGGPDYEQY
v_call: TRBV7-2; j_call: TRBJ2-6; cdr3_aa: ASGRDNGANVLT
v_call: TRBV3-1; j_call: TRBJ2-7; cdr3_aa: ASSQGTAQGEQY